One sample yielded the 25 T cell receptor beta chains listed below, sequenced in a study of early T cells in non-severe SARS-CoV-2 infection. MiXCR, applied by TCRdb to the 5' RACE reads, yields one record per CDR3 protein. The sample holds 26,000 or so distinct CDR3 sequences; roughly 4.1% are singletons and the top ten take about 6.3%. The sequencing sample was made of whole blood. These receptors were obtained from an adult who was a healthcare worker with PCR-confirmed SARS-CoV-2 infection or an uninfected control (not recorded which).

This clonotype occurred many times. This sequence joins TRBV9 and TRBJ1-6; no firm D call. The germline V and J ends were trimmed by 0 bases and 10 bases, with 5 bases remaining between them. Germline CDR1 and CDR2: SGDLS and YYNGEE. CDR3 length: 12 amino acids. Here the CDR3 DNA reads TGTGCCAGCAGCGTAGGGGGATCACCCCTCCACTTT. Amino acids: CASSVGGSPLHF. The variable domain in full, completed from reference TRBV9 and TRBJ1-6, reads DSGVTQTPKHLITATGQRVTLRCSPRSGDLSVYWYQQSLDQGLQFLIQYYNGEERAKGNILERFSAQQFPDLHSELNLSSLELGDSALYFCASSVGGSPLHFGNGTRLTVT.

At least ten counts were recorded for this clonotype. V and J are TRBV20-1 and TRBJ1-4, with a possible D match to TRBD1 (5 bases). CDR3 length equals 13 residues. V lost 5 bases and J 5 bases, leaving 12 bases between the germline ends. Per germline, CDR1 DFQATT and CDR2 SNEGSKA (reference sequence). CDR3 region: CSAGWDLNEKLFF. The CDR3 DNA sequence: TGCAGTGCTGGTTGGGACCTCAATGAAAAACTGTTTTTT.

The genes are TRBV2 and TRBJ2-2, with 7 bases aligning to TRBD2. CDR1 and CDR2 (germline): SNHLY, FYNNEI. The V segment lost 2 bases and the J segment 4 bases; nucleotides outside the gene matches: 4. The CDR3 loop spans 15 amino acids. The CDR3 DNA is TGTGCCAGCAGTGAACGGGACTACCTCACCGGGGAGCTGTTTTTT. Amino acid sequence: CASSERDYLTGELFF.

Many counts were recorded for this clonotype. V usage is TRBV29-1 and J usage is TRBJ2-3, with D maybe TRBD1 (5 bases). V was shortened by 7 bases and J by 1 base, with 9 bases between the two germline ends. Germline V gene lookup returns CDR1 SQVTM and CDR2 ANQGSEA. The CDR3 loop spans 12 amino acids. The CDR3 spells CSAKTGTDTQYF. The DNA of the CDR3 is TGCAGCGCTAAGACAGGCACAGATACGCAGTATTTT.

This clonotype was observed at least ten times. J is TRBJ2-5 and V is TRBV2, with TRBD2 matching over 11 bases. The ends lost 5 bases at V and 2 bases at J; junction bases unmatched: 4. The CDR3 has 15 amino acids. Germline loops: CDR1 SNHLY, CDR2 FYNNEI. The CDR3 nucleotides are TGTGCCAGCAGTCGAGGGACTAGCGGACAAGAGACCCAGTACTTC. This codes for CASSRGTSGQETQYF.

This clonotype came up many times. The chain couples TRBV6-1 to TRBJ2-6; 8 nucleotides align to TRBD1. V was pared by 2 bases and J by 2 bases, with 2 bases of the junction left unmatched. Germline CDR1 and CDR2: MNHNS and SASEGT. The CDR3 is made up of 16 amino acids. CDR3 DNA sequence: TGTGCCAGCAGTGAACCGGGACAGGCTGGGGCCAACGTCCTGACTTTC. This sequence encodes CASSEPGQAGANVLTF.

This clonotype occurred many times. The chain recombines TRBV7-2 with TRBJ2-1; TRBD2 aligns across 7 bases. J gave up 7 bases and V 2 bases, and 5 bases lay outside the gene matches. Germline values: CDR1 SGHTA, CDR2 FQGNSA. The CDR3 loop spans 14 amino acids. The CDR3 region is CASSLRTSANEQFF. The CDR3 DNA reads as TGTGCCAGCAGCTTAAGGACTAGTGCTAATGAGCAGTTCTTC.

This clonotype was counted many times. The V call is TRBV20-1, the J call TRBJ2-7; no firm D call. Looked up from germline, CDR1 is DFQATT and CDR2 is SNEGSKA (reference sequence). V was trimmed by 0 bases and J by 3 bases, leaving 12 bases between them. This CDR3 has 14 amino acids. The CDR3 region is CSAREGGKDYEQYF. Here the CDR3 DNA reads TGCAGTGCTAGAGAAGGCGGAAAGGACTACGAGCAGTACTTC.

This clonotype was observed many times. This chain links TRBV20-1 with TRBJ2-7; D possibly corresponds to TRBD2 (5 bases). Germline loops: CDR1 DFQATT, CDR2 SNEGSKA (reference sequence). CDR3 length equals 15 residues. Trimming cost V 2 bases and J 2 bases, with 16 bases left between them. CDR3 in amino acids: CSARTQRAYPYEQYF. In DNA form, the CDR3 reads TGCAGTGCTAGAACCCAGAGGGCTTACCCCTACGAGCAGTACTTC.

Many counts were recorded for this clonotype. The CDR3 region is CASSPRPGSHWGYNEQFF. As DNA, the CDR3 is TGCGCCAGCAGCCCAAGGCCGGGCTCCCACTGGGGTTACAATGAGCAGTTCTTC. The chain couples TRBV5-1 to TRBJ2-1; D remains ambiguous. Germline V lookup: CDR1 SGHRS, CDR2 YFSETQ. V lost 4 bases and J 4 bases, leaving 24 bases between the germline ends. The CDR3 totals 18 residues.

This clonotype came up many times. The chain couples TRBV7-3 to TRBJ1-6; TRBD1 matches at 11 bases. The CDR3 extends over 15 amino acids. Germline assignment: CDR1 SGHTA and CDR2 FQGTGA. The V and J ends lost 2 bases and 9 bases, in that order; junction bases with no gene match: 3. CDR3 in amino acids: CASSLGDRGSSPLHF. DNA of the CDR3: TGTGCCAGCAGCTTAGGGGACAGGGGGTCTTCACCCCTCCACTTT.

This chain joins TRBV7-9 and TRBJ2-3; 7 bases fit TRBD2. V shed 3 bases and J 4 bases; nucleotides not matched to a gene: 13. This CDR3 contains 17 residues. Germline assignment: CDR1 SEHNR and CDR2 FQNEAQ (reference sequence). The CDR3 loop reads CASSLEGGPHNADTQYF. The DNA for the CDR3 is TGTGCCAGCAGCTTGGAGGGAGGGCCTCATAACGCAGATACGCAGTATTTT.

This clonotype showed up many times. The V call is TRBV27, the J call TRBJ2-6; D is undetermined. CDR3 length: 13 amino acids. V was pared by 2 bases and J by 3 bases, with 2 bases between. Germline V gene sequence: CDR1 MNHEY, CDR2 SMNVEV (reference sequence). The CDR3 DNA reads TGTGCCAGCAGTTTAGGTGGGGCCAACGTCCTGACTTTC. This codes for CASSLGGANVLTF.

This clonotype was detected ten times or more. This sequence joins TRBV27 and TRBJ1-3, with a tentative D call TRBD1 (5 bases). Germline V gene data show CDR1 as MNHEY and CDR2 as SMNVEV (reference sequence). V lost 4 bases, J lost 7 bases, and 14 bases lay in between. This CDR3 spans 14 amino acids. The CDR3 DNA sequence: TGTGCCAGCAGTTCATCAGGGTCAGGGAACACCATATATTTT. Translated: CASSSSGSGNTIYF.

At least ten counts were recorded for this clonotype. The chain couples TRBV6-4 to TRBJ2-1; 11 bases agree with TRBD1. V shed 6 bases, J shed 4 bases, and the junction held 2 bases outside the gene matches. The CDR3 is 14 residues long. Germline V gene data show CDR1 as MRHNA and CDR2 as SNTAGT. CDR3 sequence reads: CASSGQGAYNEQFF. For the CDR3, the DNA is TGTGCCAGCAGCGGACAGGGGGCTTACAATGAGCAGTTCTTC.

This clonotype has a count of ten or more. The chain has TRBV7-3 and TRBJ1-1, with a weak D call TRBD1 (5 bases). Between the trimmed V and J ends, which lost 1 base and 0 bases, there was a span of 9 bases. CDR3 size: 15 residues. The germline CDR1 and CDR2 sequences are SGHTA and FQGTGA. In nucleotides, the CDR3 is TGTGCCAGCAGCTTAAGGGGCGACATGAACACTGAAGCTTTCTTT. It translates to CASSLRGDMNTEAFF. Complete variable domain (other parts from reference TRBV7-3 and TRBJ1-1): GAGVSQTPSNKVTEKGKYVELRCDPISGHTALYWYRQSLGQGPEFLIYFQGTGAADDSGLPNDRFFAVRPEGSVSTLKIQRTERGDSAVYLCASSLRGDMNTEAFFGQGTRLTVV.

At least ten counts were recorded for this clonotype. This chain connects TRBV12-3 or TRBV12-4 to TRBJ1-5; D might be TRBD1 (5 bases). The CDR3 contains 12 residues. Trimming removed 5 bases at V and 5 bases at J, with 7 bases between. CDR3 region: CASSMGDQPQHF. Written as DNA, the CDR3 is TGTGCCAGCAGTATGGGGGATCAGCCCCAGCATTTT.

The rearrangement links TRBV7-6 to TRBJ2-7; no definite D call. V was pared by 5 bases and J by 1 base, with 9 bases between. Germline values: CDR1 SGHVS, CDR2 FNYEAQ. CDR3 length equals 13 residues. The CDR3 is CASSAPLSYEQYF. For the CDR3, the DNA is TGTGCCAGCAGCGCACCACTGTCCTACGAGCAGTACTTC.

This clonotype was recorded at least ten times. CDR3 nucleotide sequence: TGTGCCAGCAGTGATGGCCGCGGGGGCTTATACCAGCCCCAGCATTTT. This translates into CASSDGRGGLYQPQHF. The chain uses TRBV6-1 and TRBJ1-5; D perhaps matches TRBD1 (6 bases). Germline CDR1 is MNHNS and CDR2 is SASEGT. Trimming shortened V by 3 bases and J by 7 bases, and 19 bases separated the two germline ends. CDR3 length: 16 residues.

In its sample, this clonotype was seen many times. The genes are TRBV7-9 and TRBJ2-7; D tentatively fits TRBD1 or TRBD2 (5 bases each). Per germline, CDR1 SEHNR and CDR2 FQNEAQ (reference sequence). The CDR3 extends over 15 amino acids. Trimming removed 6 bases at V and 0 bases at J, with 15 bases between. The CDR3 spells CASSFGADNSYEQYF. CDR3 coding DNA: TGTGCCAGCAGTTTCGGGGCCGATAACTCCTACGAGCAGTACTTC.

Many counts were recorded for this clonotype. The CDR3, as DNA: TGCAGTGCGGGAGGCGGGAGAGGGGCCGGGGAGCTGTTTTTT. Protein sequence: CSAGGGRGAGELFF. The chain uses TRBV20-1 and TRBJ2-2; TRBD2 agrees at 7 bases. This CDR3 is built from 14 residues. Looked up from germline, CDR1 is DFQATT and CDR2 is SNEGSKA (reference sequence). Trimming removed 6 bases from V and 6 bases from J; junction bases left unmatched: 10.

This clonotype was seen repeatedly, ten times or more. The V call is TRBV12-3 or TRBV12-4, the J call TRBJ1-5, with D perhaps TRBD1 (5 bases). This CDR3 spans 13 amino acids. V shed 1 base and J shed 14 bases, with 15 bases lying between them. The DNA for the CDR3 is TGTGCCAGCAGTTTAGGTTTGGAGGGACGCGAGCATTTT. As protein: CASSLGLEGREHF.

There are many counts of this clonotype. The V gene is TRBV6-2 or TRBV6-3, the J gene TRBJ2-3; D is unclear. Trimming pared 7 bases from V and 5 bases from J, leaving 7 bases between. The germline V gene encodes CDR1 MNHEY and CDR2 SVGEGT. The CDR3 extends over 11 amino acids. CDR3 nucleotide sequence: TGTGCCAGCAACCAACGAGATACGCAGTATTTT. Translating gives CASNQRDTQYF.

This clonotype showed up just a few times. This rearrangement joins TRBV10-3 to TRBJ1-2; D is undetermined. The CDR3 is 14 amino acids. V lost 2 bases and J 6 bases, leaving 13 bases between the germline ends. Germline CDR1 reads ENHRY; CDR2 reads SYGVKD. The CDR3, as DNA: TGTGCCATCAGTGAGCGGCAGCGCGCGGATGGCTACACCTTC. Translation: CAISERQRADGYTF.

At least ten counts were recorded for this clonotype. This chain links TRBV12-3 or TRBV12-4 with TRBJ2-1; 7 bases fit TRBD1. V trimming: 5 bases; J trimming: 4 bases; junction bases outside the gene matches: 8. The CDR3 is 15 amino acids. CDR3: CASSPPGQFYNEQFF. The CDR3 DNA reads as TGTGCCAGCAGTCCACCGGGACAGTTTTACAATGAGCAGTTCTTC.